This T cell receptor beta chain was sequenced during a study of molecular identifiers for immune sequencing clone quantification. One entry per CDR3 protein, called by TCRdb with MiXCR from the PCR reads. The table records 550,000 to 750,000 distinct CDR3 sequences, just under 20% of them present only once. Germline V gene data show CDR1 as SGHRS and CDR2 as YFSETQ. The CDR3 length is 14 residues. Trimming left V 6 bases short and J 5 bases short, with 15 bases between. The study, taken as a whole, reports: Effector cells had over 99% of their molecules in clones above 20 RNA copies, while naive cells had under 1%.

This clonotype came up a few times. Its matching antigen is unknown. What was sequenced was naive CD8+ T cells from blood, with Jurkat cell RNA spiked in. Subset specified: FACS-sorted CD8+CD4-CCR7+CD45RA+ naive T cells. The clonotype comes from a human donor in good health. Some libraries in this study had Jurkat cell RNA spiked in. This chain joins TRBV5-1 and TRBJ2-1; no clear D. CDR3 in amino acids: CASTDPPGDNEQFF. The CDR3 DNA reads TGCGCCAGCACCGACCCGCCCGGAGACAATGAGCAGTTCTTC.